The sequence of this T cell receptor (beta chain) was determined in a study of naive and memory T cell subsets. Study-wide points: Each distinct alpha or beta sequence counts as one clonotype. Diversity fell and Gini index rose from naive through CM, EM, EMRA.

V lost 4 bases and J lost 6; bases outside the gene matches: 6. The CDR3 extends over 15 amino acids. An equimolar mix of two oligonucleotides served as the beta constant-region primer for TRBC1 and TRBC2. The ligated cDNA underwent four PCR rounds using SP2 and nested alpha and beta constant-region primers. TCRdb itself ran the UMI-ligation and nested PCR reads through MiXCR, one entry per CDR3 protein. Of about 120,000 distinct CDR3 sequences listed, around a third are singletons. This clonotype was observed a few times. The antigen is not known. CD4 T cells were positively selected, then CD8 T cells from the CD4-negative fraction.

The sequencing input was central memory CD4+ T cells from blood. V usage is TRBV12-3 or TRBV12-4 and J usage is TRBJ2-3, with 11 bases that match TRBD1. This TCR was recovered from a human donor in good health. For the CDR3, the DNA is TGTGCCAGCAGTTGGACAGGGGGCTCTGTGGATACGCAGTATTTT. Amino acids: CASSWTGGSVDTQYF.